The subject of this entry is one T cell receptor (beta chain). Its target is not known. This entry belongs to a study of beta chain features in type 1 diabetes. Germline CDR1 and CDR2: GTSNPN and SVGIG (reference sequence). Trimming removed 0 bases at V and 5 bases at J, with 12 bases between. The CDR3 is made up of 14 amino acids. What was sequenced were expressed TCRB transcripts, since all of the isolated RNA had been reverse transcribed. Data came from immunoSEQ multiplex PCR; TCRdb stores just in-frame clones and leaves some out. In the table there are 500,000 to 850,000 clones, 11% to 15% of which are singletons. The study's findings and limits: TCRB CDR3s were moderately but significantly shorter in Type 1 diabetes patients in all four CD4+ subsets.

The specimen was naive CD4+ T cells from blood. The V gene is TRBV30, the J gene TRBJ2-3; unclear D gene. This clonotype originated in a young man with type 1 diabetes. CDR3 in amino acids: CAWSVPRVRDTQYF. As DNA, the CDR3 is TGTGCCTGGAGTGTTCCAAGGGTGAGAGATACGCAGTATTTT.